This TCR beta chain was recorded in a study of blood T cell repertoires in COVID-19 (dated by TCRdb to the early 2020s). For context, the study as a whole: The collaborator samples originated in the United States, Italy and Spain and spanned the acute and convalescent phases of COVID-19. The material from the prospective study consisted of cDNA or gDNA derived from T cells, B-cell-depleted T cells, or PBMCs. Deeply sampled blood TCRbeta repertoires from subjects exposed to, actively infected with, or recovered from COVID-19 were included in the dataset. The repertoires were released in a freely available public database meant as a resource for research on the immune response to SARS-CoV-2. Samples came from the ongoing ImmuneRACE study (first 160 participants) plus 1,254 subjects from 6 global collaborators. The sample metadata nearly always contained a de-identified subject ID, COVID-19 status, age in years and sex. HLA class I and class II types, where available, came from metadata supplied by the sample provider rather than from assay-based typing.

TCRbeta CDR3 regions were amplified from genomic DNA using the immunoSEQ Assay, a bias-controlled multiplex PCR. Turning to the authors' computational methods: The number of nucleated cells in each sample was estimated from the amplification of reference gene primers within the assay. To quantify the absolute abundance of each unique TCRbeta CDR3 rearrangement, sequence reads were collapsed and filtered. Productive Simpson clonality was computed per sample as the square root of Simpson's diversity index over productive rearrangements. TCRdb holds this immuneACCESS table with in-frame rearrangements only. Some clones are missing; in checked studies, unresolved V genes explain under half, and the rest has no known cause. The V and J calls and clone size were taken over from that table, and D and trimming were inferred from the DNA. Across this sample there are roughly 230,000 clones, with 70% to 90% seen only once. The biggest ten clones account for around 0.97% of the sample.

Collaborating institutions collected whole blood in K2EDTA tubes following their own protocols. Collaborator samples were shipped for TCRbeta analysis as frozen whole blood, isolated PBMCs, or DNA extracted from either sample type. With regard to this clone: Its target antigen remains unknown. No much larger clonotype is one base removed from it; base qualities were not supplied.

Its CDR3 holds 14 amino acids, cysteine through phenylalanine. The kept DNA is CDR3 alone, 42 bases in frame from the first base. From V the trimming removes 3 bases and from J it removes 5 bases, while the gene matches leave 3 bases of the junction unaccounted for. Looking up the germline V gene (reference sequence) yields CDR1 SGHNT and CDR2 YYREEE. What the study reported, not specific to this receptor: Clinical and demographic metadata were provided uncurated, with the amount varying by source and participant.

This clonotype was sampled from a middle-aged man with acute or convalescent COVID-19. The specimen was peripheral blood. The sequence joins TRBV5-4 to TRBJ1-4, and TRBD1 matches 8 of the central bases. The nucleotide sequence is TGTGCCAGCAGCTCCCGGGACAGGAATGAAAAACTGTTTTTT. It specifies CASSSRDRNEKLFF.